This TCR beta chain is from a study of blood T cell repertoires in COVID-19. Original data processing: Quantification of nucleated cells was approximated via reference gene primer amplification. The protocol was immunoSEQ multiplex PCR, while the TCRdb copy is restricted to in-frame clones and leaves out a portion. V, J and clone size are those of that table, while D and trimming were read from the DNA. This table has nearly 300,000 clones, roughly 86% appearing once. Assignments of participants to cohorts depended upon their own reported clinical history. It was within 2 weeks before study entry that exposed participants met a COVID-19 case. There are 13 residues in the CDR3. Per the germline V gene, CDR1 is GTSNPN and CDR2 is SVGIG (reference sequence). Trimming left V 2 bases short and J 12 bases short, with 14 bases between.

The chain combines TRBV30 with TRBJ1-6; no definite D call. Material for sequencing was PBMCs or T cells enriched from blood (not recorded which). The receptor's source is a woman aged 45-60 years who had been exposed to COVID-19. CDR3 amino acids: CAWSRTGGEPLHF. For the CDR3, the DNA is TGTGCCTGGAGTAGGACTGGCGGGGAACCCCTCCACTTT.